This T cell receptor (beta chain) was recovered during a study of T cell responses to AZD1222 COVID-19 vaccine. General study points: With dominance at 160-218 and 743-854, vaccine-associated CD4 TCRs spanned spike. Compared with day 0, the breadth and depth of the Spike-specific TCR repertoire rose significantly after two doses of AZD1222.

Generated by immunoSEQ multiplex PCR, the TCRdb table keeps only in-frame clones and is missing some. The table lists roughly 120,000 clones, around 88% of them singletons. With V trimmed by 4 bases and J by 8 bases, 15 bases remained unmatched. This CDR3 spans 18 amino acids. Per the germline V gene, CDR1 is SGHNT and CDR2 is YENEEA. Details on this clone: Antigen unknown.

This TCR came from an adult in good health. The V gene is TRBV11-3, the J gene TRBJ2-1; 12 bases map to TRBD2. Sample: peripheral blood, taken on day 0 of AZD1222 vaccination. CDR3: CASSYHRLAGDLGDEQFF. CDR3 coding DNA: TGTGCCAGCAGCTACCACCGACTAGCGGGAGATCTTGGTGATGAGCAGTTCTTC.